Shown below are 17 T cell receptor beta chains from a single sample sequenced in a study of CXCR3-negative and CXCR3-positive naive CD8 T cells. Findings and limits, study-wide: TRB CDR3s were more hydrophobic in CXCR3-positive than in CXCR3-negative naive cells.

TRB cDNA libraries were made by UMI-labeled 5' RACE. With the 5' RACE reads reprocessed, TCRdb shows one record per CDR3 protein and no DNA. The sample's table shows about 89,000 distinct CDR3 sequences. Their antigens remain unidentified. Sequencing was carried out using naive CXCR3+ CD8+ T cells from blood. The subset here: CD45RO-CCR7+CD27+CD95- naive CD8+ T cells expressing CXCR3 (TNR3+). These receptors were obtained from a human donor in good health. Some clones in this sample may be carry-over from other donors' samples.

V and J are TRBV28 and TRBJ1-1; TCRdb's D call of TRBD1 is untestable without DNA. The CDR3 has 13 amino acids. Germline values: CDR1 MDHEN, CDR2 SYDVKM. The CDR3 protein is CASSLVGDTEAFF.

The V and J genes are TRBV29-1 and TRBJ2-1. This CDR3 contains 12 residues. The V gene's germline CDR1 is SQVTM and CDR2 ANQGSEA. The CDR3 sequence is CSVAGANNEQFF.

The chain employs TRBV28 and TRBJ2-3; as DNA is missing, the TRBD1 call by TCRdb cannot be tested. This CDR3 has 14 amino acids. Germline CDR1 and CDR2: MDHEN and SYDVKM. The CDR3 region is CASSFGRAQDTQYF.

The CDR3 reads CASTGRAEQFF. The chain joins TRBV12-3 or TRBV12-4 to TRBJ2-1; with no DNA, the TCRdb D assignment of TRBD2 cannot be verified. The CDR3 consists of 11 residues.

CDR3 region: CASSPSGRSVTDTQYF. This chain joins TRBV9 and TRBJ2-3; TCRdb gives TRBD2 as the D gene, but with no DNA this cannot be confirmed. The CDR3 extends over 16 amino acids. CDR1 is SGDLS and CDR2 is YYNGEE in the germline V gene.

The V call is TRBV29-1, the J call TRBJ2-1; no DNA is available, so the TRBD1 call from TCRdb remains unchecked. Looked up from germline, CDR1 is SQVTM and CDR2 is ANQGSEA. The CDR3 is 15 amino acids. CDR3 sequence reads: CSVEVTEGGDNEQFF.

This chain links TRBV28 with TRBJ2-5. Per the germline V gene, CDR1 is MDHEN and CDR2 is SYDVKM. The CDR3 runs 15 residues. Here the CDR3 reads CASSLTVRSQETQYF.

V gene TRBV4-1 combines with J gene TRBJ2-6. Germline CDR1 MGHRA, CDR2 YSYEKL. There are 17 residues in the CDR3. CDR3 protein: CASSQVGVLSGANVLTF.

The V call is TRBV4-1, the J call TRBJ1-1. CDR1 MGHRA and CDR2 YSYEKL come from the germline V gene. The CDR3 runs 13 residues. The CDR3 reads CASSQASGGEAFF.

V is TRBV14 and J is TRBJ2-1; TCRdb picks TRBD1, but there is no DNA to check that call. Germline-derived CDR1 and CDR2 are SGHDN and FVKESK. The CDR3 is made up of 16 amino acids. The CDR3 is CASSQDGTGLYNEQFF.

The chain combines TRBV6-2 or TRBV6-3 with TRBJ2-2; checking the TCRdb D call of TRBD2 is not possible without DNA. Germline CDR1 MNHEY, CDR2 SVGEGT. The CDR3 runs to 15 residues. CDR3 protein: CASSYELVNTGELFF.

The chain links TRBV5-1 to TRBJ1-1; TCRdb picks TRBD1, but there is no DNA to check that call. Germline values: CDR1 SGHRS, CDR2 YFSETQ. This CDR3 region has 15 residues. CDR3 in amino acids: CASRPPDRGVTEAFF.

The chain carries TRBV28 and TRBJ1-2; absent DNA, TCRdb's TRBD1 call cannot be checked. CDR1 and CDR2 (germline): MDHEN, SYDVKM. This CDR3 has 15 amino acids. CDR3 residues: CASTAPWDSLSGYTF.

V is TRBV5-5 and J is TRBJ2-7. Germline loops: CDR1 SGHKS, CDR2 YYEKEE (reference sequence). CDR3 size: 13 residues. This chain's CDR3 is CASSPIGAYEQYF.

The V call is TRBV29-1, the J call TRBJ2-3; TCRdb calls TRBD1, which cannot be checked without DNA. CDR3 length: 14 amino acids. CDR1 and CDR2 from the germline V gene are SQVTM and ANQGSEA. Here the CDR3 reads CSVEGDRGTDTQYF.

This chain uses TRBV5-1 with TRBJ2-7; lacking DNA, the TRBD2 call made by TCRdb goes unchecked. CDR3 length: 13 amino acids. Per germline, CDR1 SGHRS and CDR2 YFSETQ. The CDR3 loop reads CASRVAGEGEQYF. The full variable domain, rest sourced from reference TRBV5-1 and TRBJ2-7, is KAGVTQTPRYLIKTRGQQVTLSCSPISGHRSVSWYQQTPGQGLQFLFEYFSETQRNKGNFPGRFSGRQFSNSRSEMNVSTLELGDSALYLCASRVAGEGEQYFGPGTRLTVT.

CDR3 region: CASSVPQGGTSYNEQFF. The rearrangement links TRBV9 to TRBJ2-1; TCRdb designates TRBD1, a call that cannot be tested without DNA. The germline CDR1 and CDR2 sequences are SGDLS and YYNGEE. The length of the CDR3 is 17 residues.